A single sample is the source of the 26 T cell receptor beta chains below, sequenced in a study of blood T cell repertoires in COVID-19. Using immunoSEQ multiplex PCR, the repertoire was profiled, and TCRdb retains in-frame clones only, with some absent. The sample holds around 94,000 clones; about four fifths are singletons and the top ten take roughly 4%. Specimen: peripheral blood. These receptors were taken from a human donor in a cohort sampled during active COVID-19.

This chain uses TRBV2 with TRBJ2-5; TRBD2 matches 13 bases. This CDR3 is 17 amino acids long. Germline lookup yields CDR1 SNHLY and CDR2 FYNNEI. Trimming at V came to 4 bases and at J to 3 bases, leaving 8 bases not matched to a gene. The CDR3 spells CASSGSPGTSGEETQYF. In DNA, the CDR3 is TGTGCCAGCAGTGGGTCCCCCGGGACTAGCGGGGAAGAGACCCAGTACTTC.

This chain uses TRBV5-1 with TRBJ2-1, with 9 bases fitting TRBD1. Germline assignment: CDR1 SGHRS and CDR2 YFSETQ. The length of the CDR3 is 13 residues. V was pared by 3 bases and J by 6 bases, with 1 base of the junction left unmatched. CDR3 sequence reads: CASSSQGANEQFF. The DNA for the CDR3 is TGCGCCAGCAGCTCACAGGGGGCCAATGAGCAGTTCTTC. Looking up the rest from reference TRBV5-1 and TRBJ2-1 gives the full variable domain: KAGVTQTPRYLIKTRGQQVTLSCSPISGHRSVSWYQQTPGQGLQFLFEYFSETQRNKGNFPGRFSGRQFSNSRSEMNVSTLELGDSALYLCASSSQGANEQFFGPGTRLTVL.

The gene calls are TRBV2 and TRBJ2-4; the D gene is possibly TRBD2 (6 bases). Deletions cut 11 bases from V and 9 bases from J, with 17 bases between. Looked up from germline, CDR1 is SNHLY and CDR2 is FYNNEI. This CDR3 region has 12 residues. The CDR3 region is CASTGGAGIQYF. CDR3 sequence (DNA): TGTGCCTCCACCGGAGGGGCGGGCATTCAGTACTTC.

CDR3 in DNA: TGTGCCAGCAGCCGACCGGGACAGTTCACAGATACGCAGTATTTT. Amino acids: CASSRPGQFTDTQYF. The gene calls are TRBV28 and TRBJ2-3; 7 bases fit TRBD1. The CDR3 spans 15 residues. Germline CDR1 reads MDHEN; CDR2 reads SYDVKM. J was trimmed by 2 bases and V by 6 bases; bases with no gene match: 8.

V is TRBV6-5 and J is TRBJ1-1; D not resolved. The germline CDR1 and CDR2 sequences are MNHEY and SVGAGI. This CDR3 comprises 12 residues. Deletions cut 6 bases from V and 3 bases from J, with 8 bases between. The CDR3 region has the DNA TGTGCCAGCAGGACCGGGTACACTGAAGCTTTCTTT. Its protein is CASRTGYTEAFF.

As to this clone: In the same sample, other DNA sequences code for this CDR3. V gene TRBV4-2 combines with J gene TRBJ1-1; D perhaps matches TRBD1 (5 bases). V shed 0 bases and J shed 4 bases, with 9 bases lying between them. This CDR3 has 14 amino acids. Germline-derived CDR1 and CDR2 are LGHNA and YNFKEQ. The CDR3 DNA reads TGTGCCAGCAGCCAAGATAGGGGCGGCACTGAAGCTTTCTTT. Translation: CASSQDRGGTEAFF.

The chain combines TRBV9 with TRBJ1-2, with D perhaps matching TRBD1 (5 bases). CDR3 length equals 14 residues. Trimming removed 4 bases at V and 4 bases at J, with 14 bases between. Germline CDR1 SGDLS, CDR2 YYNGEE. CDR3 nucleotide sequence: TGTGCCAGCAGCCCTGATGCGGGGACCTATGGCTACACCTTC. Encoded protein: CASSPDAGTYGYTF.

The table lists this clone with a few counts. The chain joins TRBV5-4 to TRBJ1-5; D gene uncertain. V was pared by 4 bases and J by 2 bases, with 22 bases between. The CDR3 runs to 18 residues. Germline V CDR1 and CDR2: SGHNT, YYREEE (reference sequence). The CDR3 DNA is TGTGCCAGCAGCCCATTACTTCGGGTCCCGGGAGGCAATCAGCCCCAGCATTTT. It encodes CASSPLLRVPGGNQPQHF.

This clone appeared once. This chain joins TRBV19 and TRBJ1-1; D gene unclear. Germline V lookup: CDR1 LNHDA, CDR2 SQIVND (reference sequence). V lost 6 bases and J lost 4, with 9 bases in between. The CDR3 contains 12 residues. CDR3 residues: CASSRGSTEAFF. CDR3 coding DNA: TGTGCCAGTAGCCGCGGGAGCACTGAAGCTTTCTTT.

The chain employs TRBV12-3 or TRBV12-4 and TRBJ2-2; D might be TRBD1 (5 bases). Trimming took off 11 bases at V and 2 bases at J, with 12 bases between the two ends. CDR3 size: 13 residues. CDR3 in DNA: TGTGCCGGGGCTGGAGAAAACACCGGGGAGCTGTTTTTT. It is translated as CAGAGENTGELFF.

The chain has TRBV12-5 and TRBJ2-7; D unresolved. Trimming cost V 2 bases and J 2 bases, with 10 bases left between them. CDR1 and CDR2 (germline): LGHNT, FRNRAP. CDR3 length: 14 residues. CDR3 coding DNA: TGTGCTAGTGGTTTGAGTCAGGATACCTACGAGCAGTACTTC. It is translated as CASGLSQDTYEQYF.

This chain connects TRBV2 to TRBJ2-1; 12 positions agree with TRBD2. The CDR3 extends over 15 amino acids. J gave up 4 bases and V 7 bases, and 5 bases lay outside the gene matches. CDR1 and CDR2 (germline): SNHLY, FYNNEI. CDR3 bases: TGTGCCAGCACCATCACTAGCGGGGGGTACAATGAGCAGTTCTTC. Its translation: CASTITSGGYNEQFF.

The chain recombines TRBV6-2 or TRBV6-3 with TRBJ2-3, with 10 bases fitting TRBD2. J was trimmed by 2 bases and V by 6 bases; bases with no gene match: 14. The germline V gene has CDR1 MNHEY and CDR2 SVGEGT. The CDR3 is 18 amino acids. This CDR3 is CASSYILTSGAPTDTQYF. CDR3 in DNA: TGTGCCAGCAGCTATATCCTCACTAGCGGGGCCCCCACAGATACGCAGTATTTT.

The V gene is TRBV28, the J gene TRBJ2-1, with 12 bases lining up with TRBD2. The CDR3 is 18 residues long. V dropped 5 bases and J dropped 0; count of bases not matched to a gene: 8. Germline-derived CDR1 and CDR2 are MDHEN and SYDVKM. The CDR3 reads CASSHRLAGESSYNEQFF. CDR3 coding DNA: TGTGCCAGCAGTCACCGACTAGCGGGGGAAAGCTCCTACAATGAGCAGTTCTTC.

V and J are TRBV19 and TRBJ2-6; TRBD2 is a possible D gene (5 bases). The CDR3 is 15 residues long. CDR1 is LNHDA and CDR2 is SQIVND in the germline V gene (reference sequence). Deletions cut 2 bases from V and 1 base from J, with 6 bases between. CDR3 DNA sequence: TGTGCCAGTAGTATATCGGGGTCTGGGGCCAACGTCCTGACTTTC. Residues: CASSISGSGANVLTF. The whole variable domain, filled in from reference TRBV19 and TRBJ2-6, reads DGGITQSPKYLFRKEGQNVTLSCEQNLNHDAMYWYRQDPGQGLRLIYYSQIVNDFQKGDIAEGYSVSREKKESFPLTVTSAQKNPTAFYLCASSISGSGANVLTFGAGSRLTVL.

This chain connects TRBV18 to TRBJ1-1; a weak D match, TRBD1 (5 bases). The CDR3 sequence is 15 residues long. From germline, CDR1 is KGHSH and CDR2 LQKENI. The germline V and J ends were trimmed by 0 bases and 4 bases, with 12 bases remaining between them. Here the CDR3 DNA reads TGTGCCAGCTCACCACCCAATGTAGGGGTCACTGAAGCTTTCTTT. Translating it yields CASSPPNVGVTEAFF.

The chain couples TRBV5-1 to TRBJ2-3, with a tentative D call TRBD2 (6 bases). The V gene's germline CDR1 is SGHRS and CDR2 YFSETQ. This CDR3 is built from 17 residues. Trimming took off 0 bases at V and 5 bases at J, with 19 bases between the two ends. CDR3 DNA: TGCGCCAGCAGCTTGGATGGCGGGGTGATTAGCGGAGATACGCAGTATTTT. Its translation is CASSLDGGVISGDTQYF. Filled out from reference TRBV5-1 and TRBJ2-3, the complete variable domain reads KAGVTQTPRYLIKTRGQQVTLSCSPISGHRSVSWYQQTPGQGLQFLFEYFSETQRNKGNFPGRFSGRQFSNSRSEMNVSTLELGDSALYLCASSLDGGVISGDTQYFGPGTRLTVL.

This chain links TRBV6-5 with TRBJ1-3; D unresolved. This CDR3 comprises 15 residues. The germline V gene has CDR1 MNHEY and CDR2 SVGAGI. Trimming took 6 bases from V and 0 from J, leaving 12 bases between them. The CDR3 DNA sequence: TGTGCCAGCAGCATTAAGAAGAGCTCTGGAAACACCATATATTTT. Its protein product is CASSIKKSSGNTIYF.

The CDR3 DNA is TGTGCCTGGAGTGTACAACTCGGGACAACCCCGCAGTATTTT. Amino acids: CAWSVQLGTTPQYF. This chain links TRBV30 with TRBJ2-3; tentative D call: TRBD1 (6 bases). Germline V gene sequence: CDR1 GTSNPN, CDR2 SVGIG (reference sequence). This CDR3 contains 14 residues. The ends were cut back, 0 bases at V and 10 bases at J, with 17 bases in the middle.

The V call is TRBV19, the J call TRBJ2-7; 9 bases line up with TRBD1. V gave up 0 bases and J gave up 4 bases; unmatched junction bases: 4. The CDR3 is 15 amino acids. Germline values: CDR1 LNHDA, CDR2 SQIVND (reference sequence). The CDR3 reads CASSIEGTGLYEQYF. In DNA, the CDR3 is TGTGCCAGTAGTATAGAAGGGACAGGGTTGTACGAGCAGTACTTC.

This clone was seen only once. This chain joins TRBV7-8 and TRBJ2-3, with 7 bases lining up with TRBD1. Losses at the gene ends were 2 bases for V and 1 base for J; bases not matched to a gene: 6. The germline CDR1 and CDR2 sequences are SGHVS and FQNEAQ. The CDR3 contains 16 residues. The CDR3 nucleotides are TGTGCCAGCAGCTTACGACGGACAGGCCGCACAGATACGCAGTATTTT. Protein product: CASSLRRTGRTDTQYF.

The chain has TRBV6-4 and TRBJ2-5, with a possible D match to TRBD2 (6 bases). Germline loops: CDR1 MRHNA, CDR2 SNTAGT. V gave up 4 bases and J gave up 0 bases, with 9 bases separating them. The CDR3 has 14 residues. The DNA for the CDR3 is TGTGCCAGCAGTGTGGGGGACTACCAAGAGACCCAGTACTTC. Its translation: CASSVGDYQETQYF.

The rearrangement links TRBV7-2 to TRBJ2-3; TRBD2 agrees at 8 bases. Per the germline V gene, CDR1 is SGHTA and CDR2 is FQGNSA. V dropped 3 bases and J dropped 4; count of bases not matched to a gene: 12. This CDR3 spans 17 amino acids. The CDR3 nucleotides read TGTGCCAGCAGCTTTATTCCCGGGGGGGGGCTCCCAGATACGCAGTATTTT. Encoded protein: CASSFIPGGGLPDTQYF. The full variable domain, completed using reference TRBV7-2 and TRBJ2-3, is GAGVSQSPSNKVTEKGKDVELRCDPISGHTALYWYRQSLGQGLEFLIYFQGNSAPDKSGLPSDRFSAERTGGSVSTLTIQRTQQEDSAVYLCASSFIPGGGLPDTQYFGPGTRLTVL.

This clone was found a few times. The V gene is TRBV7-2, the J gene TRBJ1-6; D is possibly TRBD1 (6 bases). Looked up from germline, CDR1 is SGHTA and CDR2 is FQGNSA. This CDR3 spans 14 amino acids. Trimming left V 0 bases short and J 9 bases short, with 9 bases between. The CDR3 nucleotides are TGTGCCAGCAGCTTAGCGCAGGGGACTTCACCCCTCCACTTT. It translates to CASSLAQGTSPLHF.

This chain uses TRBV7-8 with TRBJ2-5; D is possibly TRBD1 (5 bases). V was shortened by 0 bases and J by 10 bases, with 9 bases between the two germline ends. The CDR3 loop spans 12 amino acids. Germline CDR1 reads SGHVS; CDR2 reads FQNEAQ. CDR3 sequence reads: CASSLAGASQYF. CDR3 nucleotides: TGTGCCAGCAGCTTAGCAGGGGCTAGCCAGTACTTC.

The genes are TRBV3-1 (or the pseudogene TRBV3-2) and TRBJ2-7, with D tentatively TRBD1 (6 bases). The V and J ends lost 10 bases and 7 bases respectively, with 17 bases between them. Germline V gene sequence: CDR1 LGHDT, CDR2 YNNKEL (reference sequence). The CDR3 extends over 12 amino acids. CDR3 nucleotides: TGTGCCATCCAAGTAGGTACAGGGGAGCAGTACTTC. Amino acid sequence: CAIQVGTGEQYF.